This is a list of T cell receptor beta chains from one sample in a study of prognosis after radiotherapy for stage I lung cancer. One entry per CDR3 protein, called by TCRdb with MiXCR from the multiplex PCR reads. The sample yields around 51,000 distinct CDR3 sequences, roughly 36% seen once. This sample comprised PBMCs, obtained before or after stereotactic body radiation therapy (not recorded which). These TCRs come from a donor of 50 years or more with non-small cell lung cancer. The CDR3 runs from the conserved cysteine through the conserved F or W. D genes are given only for firm matches. Size is stated for part of the rows, as once, few or many counts, or as a class when the clone is expanded.

V: TRBV7-9; D: NA; size: many; J: TRBJ1-3; CDR3: CASAEGAGNTIYF; DNA: TGTGCCAGCGCGGAGGGTGCTGGAAACACCATATATTTT
V: TRBV7-3; D: TRBD2; size: many; J: TRBJ2-7; CDR3: CASSLGSGTYEQYF; DNA: TGTGCCAGCAGCTTAGGTAGCGGGACCTACGAGCAGTACTTC
V: TRBV6-2/TRBV6-3; D: TRBD2; size: many; J: TRBJ2-1; CDR3: CASSPLRTSGDNEQFF; DNA: TGTGCCAGCAGCCCATTAAGGACTAGCGGAGACAATGAGCAGTTCTTC
V: TRBV6-2/TRBV6-3; D: NA; size: NA; J: TRBJ1-6; CDR3: CASSYRGSSNSHLNF; DNA: TGTGCCAGCAGTTACCGGGGTAGCAGTAATTCACACCTCAACTTT
V: TRBV9; D: TRBD2; size: many; J: TRBJ2-7; CDR3: CASSRGTSGTNEQYF; DNA: TGTGCCAGCAGCCGTGGGACTAGCGGGACAAACGAGCAGTACTTC
V: TRBV11-3; D: TRBD2; size: many; J: TRBJ2-1; CDR3: CASSFGGAGPTSLVQFF; DNA: TGTGCCAGCAGCTTTGGGGGAGCGGGACCCACCTCCTTAGTGCAGTTCTTC
V: TRBV20-1; D: TRBD1; size: NA; J: TRBJ1-3; CDR3: CSARVSRGIGNTIYF; DNA: TGCAGTGCTAGAGTGAGCAGGGGGATCGGAAACACCATATATTTT
V: TRBV7-3; D: NA; size: many; J: TRBJ2-6; CDR3: CASSSQGTSGANVLTF; DNA: TGTGCCAGCAGCTCACAGGGAACCTCTGGGGCCAACGTCCTGACTTTC
V: TRBV6-2/TRBV6-3; D: TRBD2; size: many; J: TRBJ2-5; CDR3: CASSEGDTSGSYETQYF; DNA: TGTGCCAGCAGTGAAGGCGATACTAGCGGGAGTTATGAGACCCAGTACTTC
V: TRBV7-7; D: TRBD2; size: many; J: TRBJ2-1; CDR3: CASSLELGREAFF; DNA: TGTGCTAGCAGCTTAGAGCTGGGGCGGGAGGCGTTCTTC
V: TRBV28; D: TRBD1; size: many; J: TRBJ1-4; CDR3: CASSLKGAANEKLFF; DNA: TGTGCCAGCAGTCTGAAGGGGGCGGCTAATGAAAAACTGTTTTTT
V: TRBV3-1; D: NA; size: many; J: TRBJ2-1; CDR3: CASSQRKVGTTYNEQFF; DNA: TGTGCCAGCAGCCAAAGGAAGGTCGGGACAACCTACAATGAGCAGTTCTTC
V: TRBV11-2; D: TRBD1; size: many; J: TRBJ2-7; CDR3: CASSRGRDRVNEQYF; DNA: TGTGCCAGCAGTAGGGGTAGGGACAGGGTCAACGAGCAGTACTTC
V: TRBV11-2; D: NA; size: NA; J: TRBJ2-7; CDR3: CASSLGPSGVEQYF; DNA: TGTGCCAGCAGCTTAGGTCCCTCAGGGGTCGAGCAGTACTTC
V: TRBV6-1; D: NA; size: many; J: TRBJ2-3; CDR3: CASITTSTTDREYF; DNA: TGTGCCAGCATTACAACTTCGACTACAGATCGTGAGTATTTT
V: TRBV5-1; D: NA; size: NA; J: TRBJ2-1; CDR3: CASSLQRGYNEQFF; DNA: TGCGCCAGCAGCTTGCAGAGGGGATACAATGAGCAGTTCTTC
V: TRBV10-3; D: NA; size: once; J: TRBJ2-7; CDR3: CAISSSGTDAYEQYF; DNA: TGTGCCATCAGCTCCTCCGGGACGGACGCCTACGAGCAGTACTTC
V: TRBV6-1; D: TRBD2; size: many; J: TRBJ2-7; CDR3: CASSRDGTSGSSYEQYF; DNA: TGTGCCAGCAGCAGAGACGGGACTAGCGGGAGCTCCTACGAGCAGTACTTC
V: TRBV12-3/TRBV12-4; D: TRBD1; size: many; J: TRBJ1-1; CDR3: CASSTILRDSTEAFF; DNA: TGTGCCAGCAGTACAATCCTCCGGGACAGCACTGAAGCTTTCTTT
V: TRBV9; D: NA; size: many; J: TRBJ2-1; CDR3: CASSVAGSGWSNEQFF; DNA: TGTGCCAGCAGCGTGGCGGGATCGGGCTGGTCCAATGAGCAGTTCTTC
V: TRBV9; D: NA; size: many; J: TRBJ2-7; CDR3: CASSVGPFDEQYF; DNA: TGTGCCAGCAGCGTCGGACCCTTTGACGAGCAGTACTTC
V: TRBV6-5; D: TRBD1; size: NA; J: TRBJ1-1; CDR3: CASSLGQGDFLDTEAFF; DNA: TGTGCCAGCAGTTTAGGACAGGGGGACTTTTTGGATACTGAAGCTTTCTTT
V: TRBV28; D: TRBD2; size: many; J: TRBJ2-5; CDR3: CASSPEGLAGVETQYF; DNA: TGTGCCAGCAGTCCAGAGGGGCTAGCGGGAGTAGAGACCCAGTACTTC
V: TRBV28; D: NA; size: many; J: TRBJ1-5; CDR3: CATGGRIQPQHF; DNA: TGTGCCACGGGGGGGCGCATCCAGCCCCAGCATTTT
V: TRBV18; D: NA; size: many; J: TRBJ2-1; CDR3: CASSPASGVGSYNEQFF; DNA: TGTGCCAGCTCACCAGCCTCCGGAGTGGGCTCCTACAATGAGCAGTTCTTC
V: TRBV20-1; D: TRBD1; size: many; J: TRBJ2-3; CDR3: CSASGQAYGTQYF; DNA: TGCAGTGCTAGCGGACAGGCTTATGGTACGCAGTATTTT